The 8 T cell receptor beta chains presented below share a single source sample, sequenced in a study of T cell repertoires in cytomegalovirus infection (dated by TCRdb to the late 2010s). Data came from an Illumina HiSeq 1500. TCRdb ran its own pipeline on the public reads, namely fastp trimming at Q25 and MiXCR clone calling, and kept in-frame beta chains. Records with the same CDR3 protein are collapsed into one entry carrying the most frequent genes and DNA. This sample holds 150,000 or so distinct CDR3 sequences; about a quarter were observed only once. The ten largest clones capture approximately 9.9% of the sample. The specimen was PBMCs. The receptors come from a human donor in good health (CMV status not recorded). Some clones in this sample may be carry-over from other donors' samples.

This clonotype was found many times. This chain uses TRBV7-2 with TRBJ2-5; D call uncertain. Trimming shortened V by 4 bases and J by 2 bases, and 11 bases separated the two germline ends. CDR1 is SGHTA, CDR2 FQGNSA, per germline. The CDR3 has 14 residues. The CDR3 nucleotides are TGTGCCAGCAGCTCAGACCGGCGACAAGAGACCCAGTACTTC. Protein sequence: CASSSDRRQETQYF.

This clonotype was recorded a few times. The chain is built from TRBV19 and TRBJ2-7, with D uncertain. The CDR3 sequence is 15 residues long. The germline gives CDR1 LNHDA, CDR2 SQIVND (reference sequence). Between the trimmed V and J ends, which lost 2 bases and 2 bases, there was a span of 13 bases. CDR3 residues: CASSISSGGTYEQYF. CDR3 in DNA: TGTGCCAGTAGTATATCGTCGGGCGGAACCTACGAGCAGTACTTC.

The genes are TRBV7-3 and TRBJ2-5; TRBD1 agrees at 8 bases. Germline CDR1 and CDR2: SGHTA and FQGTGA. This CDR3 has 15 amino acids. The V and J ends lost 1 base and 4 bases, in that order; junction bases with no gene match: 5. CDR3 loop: CASSLMAGGRETQYF. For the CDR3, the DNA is TGTGCCAGCAGCTTAATGGCAGGGGGCAGAGAGACCCAGTACTTC.

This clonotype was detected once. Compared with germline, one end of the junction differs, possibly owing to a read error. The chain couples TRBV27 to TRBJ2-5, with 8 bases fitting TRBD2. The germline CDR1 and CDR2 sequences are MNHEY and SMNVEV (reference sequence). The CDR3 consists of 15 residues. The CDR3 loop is CAGSLSAGARETQYF. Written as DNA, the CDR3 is TGTGCCGGCAGTTTATCAGCGGGGGCTAGAGAGACCCAGTACTTC.

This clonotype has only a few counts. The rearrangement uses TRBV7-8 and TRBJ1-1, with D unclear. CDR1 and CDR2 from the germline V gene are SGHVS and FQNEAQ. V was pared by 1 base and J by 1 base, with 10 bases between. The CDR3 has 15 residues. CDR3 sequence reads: CASSLGRGANTEAFF. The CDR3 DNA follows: TGTGCCAGCAGCTTAGGACGTGGCGCGAACACTGAAGCTTTCTTT.

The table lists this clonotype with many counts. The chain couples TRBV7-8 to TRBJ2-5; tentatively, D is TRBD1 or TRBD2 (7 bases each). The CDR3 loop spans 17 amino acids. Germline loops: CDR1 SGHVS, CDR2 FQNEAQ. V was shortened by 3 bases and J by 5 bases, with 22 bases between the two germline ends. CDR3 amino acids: CASSFQRGQGGVETQYF. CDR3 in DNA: TGTGCCAGCAGCTTCCAGCGCGGGCAGGGGGGGGTCGAGACCCAGTACTTC.

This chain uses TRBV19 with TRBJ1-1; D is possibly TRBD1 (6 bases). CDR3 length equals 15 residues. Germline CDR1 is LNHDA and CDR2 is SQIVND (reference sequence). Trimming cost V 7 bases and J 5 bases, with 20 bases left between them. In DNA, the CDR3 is TGTGCCAGTACCACCCGGACAGTCACTCGGACTGAAGCTTTCTTT. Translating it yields CASTTRTVTRTEAFF.

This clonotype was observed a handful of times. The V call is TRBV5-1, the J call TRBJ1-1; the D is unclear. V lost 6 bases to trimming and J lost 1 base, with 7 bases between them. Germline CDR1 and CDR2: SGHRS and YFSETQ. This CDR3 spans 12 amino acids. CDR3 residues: CASKRENTEAFF. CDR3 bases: TGCGCCAGCAAAAGGGAGAACACTGAAGCTTTCTTT.